This T cell receptor beta chain was profiled in a study of blood T cell repertoires in COVID-19. Germline-derived CDR1 and CDR2 are LNHDA and SQIVND (reference sequence). This CDR3 is 15 amino acids long. J gave up 3 bases and V 7 bases, and 5 bases lay outside the gene matches. TCRdb's copy holds only in-frame clones and misses some; the assay was immunoSEQ multiplex PCR. The repertoire holds under 500,000 clones, around 90% seen once, with nearly 2% in the top ten. Sequenced material: PBMCs or T cells enriched from blood (not recorded which). This TCR was sampled from a young woman with acute COVID-19. V usage is TRBV19 and J usage is TRBJ1-3, with 11 bases matching TRBD1. As DNA, the CDR3 is TGTGCCAGTACCGGACAGGGGGCTGTTGGAAACACCATATATTTT. Protein sequence: CASTGQGAVGNTIYF.